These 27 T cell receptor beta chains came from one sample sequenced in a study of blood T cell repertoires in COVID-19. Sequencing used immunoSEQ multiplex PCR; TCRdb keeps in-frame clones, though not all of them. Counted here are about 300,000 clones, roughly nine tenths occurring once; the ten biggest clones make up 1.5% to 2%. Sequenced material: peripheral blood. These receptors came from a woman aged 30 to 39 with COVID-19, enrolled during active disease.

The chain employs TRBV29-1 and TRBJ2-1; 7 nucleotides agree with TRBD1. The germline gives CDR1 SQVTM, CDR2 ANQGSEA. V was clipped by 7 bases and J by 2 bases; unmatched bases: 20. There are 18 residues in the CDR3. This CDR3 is CSELRDRVQGEAYNEQFF. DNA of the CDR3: TGCAGCGAGCTCCGGGACAGAGTCCAAGGTGAGGCCTACAATGAGCAGTTCTTC.

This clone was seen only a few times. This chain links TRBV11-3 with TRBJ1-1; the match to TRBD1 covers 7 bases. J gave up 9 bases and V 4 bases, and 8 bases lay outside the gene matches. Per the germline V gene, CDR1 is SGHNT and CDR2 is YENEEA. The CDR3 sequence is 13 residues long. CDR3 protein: CASSYQGQLKAFF. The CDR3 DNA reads TGTGCCAGCAGCTACCAGGGACAGTTGAAAGCTTTCTTT.

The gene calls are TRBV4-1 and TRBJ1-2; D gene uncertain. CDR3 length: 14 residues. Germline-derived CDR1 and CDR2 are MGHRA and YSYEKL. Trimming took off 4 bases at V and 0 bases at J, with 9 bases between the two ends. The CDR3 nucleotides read TGCGCCAGCAGCCCTCGGAGGACTAACTATGGCTACACCTTC. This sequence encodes CASSPRRTNYGYTF.

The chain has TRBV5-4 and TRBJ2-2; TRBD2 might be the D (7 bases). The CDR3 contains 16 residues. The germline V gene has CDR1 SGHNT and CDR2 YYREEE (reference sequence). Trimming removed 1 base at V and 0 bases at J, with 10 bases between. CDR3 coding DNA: TGTGCCAGCAGCTTGAAAGGGGGGGCGAACACCGGGGAGCTGTTTTTT. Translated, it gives CASSLKGGANTGELFF.

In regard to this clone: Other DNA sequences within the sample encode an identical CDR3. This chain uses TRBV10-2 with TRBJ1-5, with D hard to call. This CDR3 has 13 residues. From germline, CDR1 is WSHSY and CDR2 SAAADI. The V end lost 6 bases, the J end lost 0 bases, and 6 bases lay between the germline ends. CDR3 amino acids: CASRDNSNQPQHF. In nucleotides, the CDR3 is TGCGCCAGCAGAGACAATAGCAATCAGCCCCAGCATTTT.

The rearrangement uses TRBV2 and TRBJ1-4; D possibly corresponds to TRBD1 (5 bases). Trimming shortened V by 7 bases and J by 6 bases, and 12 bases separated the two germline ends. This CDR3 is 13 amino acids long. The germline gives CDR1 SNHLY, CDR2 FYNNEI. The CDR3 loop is CASTRERDEKLFF. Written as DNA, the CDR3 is TGTGCCAGCACCAGGGAAAGGGATGAAAAACTGTTTTTT.

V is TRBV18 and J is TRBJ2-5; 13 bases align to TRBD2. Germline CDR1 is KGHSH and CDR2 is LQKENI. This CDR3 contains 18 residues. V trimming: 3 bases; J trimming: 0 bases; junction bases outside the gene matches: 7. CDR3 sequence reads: CASSPDDGTSGNQETQYF. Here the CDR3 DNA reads TGTGCCAGCTCACCCGACGATGGGACTAGCGGGAACCAAGAGACCCAGTACTTC. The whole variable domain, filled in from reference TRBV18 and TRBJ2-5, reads NAGVMQNPRHLVRRRGQEARLRCSPMKGHSHVYWYRQLPEEGLKFMVYLQKENIIDESGMPKERFSAEFPKEGPSILRIQQVVRGDSAAYFCASSPDDGTSGNQETQYFGPGTRLLVL.

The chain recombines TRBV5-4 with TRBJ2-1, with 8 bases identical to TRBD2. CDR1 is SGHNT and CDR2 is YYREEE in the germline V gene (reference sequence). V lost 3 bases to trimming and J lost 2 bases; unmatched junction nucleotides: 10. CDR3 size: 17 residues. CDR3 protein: CASSSGGVGGPYNEQFF. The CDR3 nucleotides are TGTGCCAGCAGCTCCGGGGGGGTCGGGGGGCCCTACAATGAGCAGTTCTTC.

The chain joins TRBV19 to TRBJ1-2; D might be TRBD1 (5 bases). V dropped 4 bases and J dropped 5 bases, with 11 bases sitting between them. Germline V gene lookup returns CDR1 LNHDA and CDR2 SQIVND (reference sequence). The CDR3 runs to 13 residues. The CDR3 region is CASSTDSGYGYTF. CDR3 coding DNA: TGTGCCAGTAGTACAGATTCAGGGTATGGCTACACCTTC.

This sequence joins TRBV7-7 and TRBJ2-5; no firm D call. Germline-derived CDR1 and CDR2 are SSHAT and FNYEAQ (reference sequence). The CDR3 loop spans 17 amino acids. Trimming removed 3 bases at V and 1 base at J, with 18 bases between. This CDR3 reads CASSLRALTTIQETQYF. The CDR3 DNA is TGTGCCAGCAGCTTGCGCGCTTTAACTACCATCCAAGAGACCCAGTACTTC.

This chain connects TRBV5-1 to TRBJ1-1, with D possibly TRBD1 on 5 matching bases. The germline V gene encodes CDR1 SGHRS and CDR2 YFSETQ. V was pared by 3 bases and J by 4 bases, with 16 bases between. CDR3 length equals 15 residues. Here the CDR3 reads CASSYPGLQGTEAFF. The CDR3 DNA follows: TGCGCCAGCAGCTACCCAGGGCTCCAGGGCACTGAAGCTTTCTTT.

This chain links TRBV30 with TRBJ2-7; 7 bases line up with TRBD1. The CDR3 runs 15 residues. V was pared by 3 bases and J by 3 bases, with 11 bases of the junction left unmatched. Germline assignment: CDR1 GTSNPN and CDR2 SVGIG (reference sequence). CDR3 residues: CAWSLTKGTDYEQYF. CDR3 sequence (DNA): TGTGCCTGGAGCCTCACGAAGGGGACAGACTACGAGCAGTACTTC. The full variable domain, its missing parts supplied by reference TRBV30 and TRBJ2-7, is SQTIHQWPATLVQPVGSPLSLECTVEGTSNPNLYWYRQAAGRGLQLLFYSVGIGQISSEVPQNLSASRPQDRQFILSSKKLLLSDSGFYLCAWSLTKGTDYEQYFGPGTRLTVT.

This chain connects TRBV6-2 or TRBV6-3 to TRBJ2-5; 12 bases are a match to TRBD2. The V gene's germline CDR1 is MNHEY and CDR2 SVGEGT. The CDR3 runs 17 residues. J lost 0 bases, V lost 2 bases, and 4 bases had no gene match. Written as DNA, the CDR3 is TGTGCCAGCAGTTACGGAGGACTAGCGGGGTACCAAGAGACCCAGTACTTC. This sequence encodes CASSYGGLAGYQETQYF.

The chain's CDR3 is CASSRQGASFRGYTF. The DNA for the CDR3 is TGTGCCAGCAGCCGACAGGGGGCTTCCTTTCGGGGCTACACCTTC. This chain joins TRBV11-2 and TRBJ1-2; 10 bases align to TRBD1. CDR3 length: 15 residues. Germline CDR1 SGHAT, CDR2 FQNNGV. V shed 5 bases, J shed 8 bases, and the junction held 11 bases outside the gene matches.

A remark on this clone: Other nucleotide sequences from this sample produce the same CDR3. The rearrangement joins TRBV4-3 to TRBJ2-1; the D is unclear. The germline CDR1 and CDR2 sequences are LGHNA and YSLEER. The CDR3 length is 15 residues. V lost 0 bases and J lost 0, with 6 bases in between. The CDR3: CASSQDPSSYNEQFF. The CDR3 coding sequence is TGCGCCAGCAGCCAAGACCCTAGCTCCTACAATGAGCAGTTCTTC.

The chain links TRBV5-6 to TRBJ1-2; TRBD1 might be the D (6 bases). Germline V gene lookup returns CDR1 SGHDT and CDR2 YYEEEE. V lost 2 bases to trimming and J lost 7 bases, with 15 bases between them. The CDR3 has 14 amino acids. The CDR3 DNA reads TGTGCCAGCAGCTTCGGCGCAGGGGAAGGTGGCTACACCTTC. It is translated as CASSFGAGEGGYTF.

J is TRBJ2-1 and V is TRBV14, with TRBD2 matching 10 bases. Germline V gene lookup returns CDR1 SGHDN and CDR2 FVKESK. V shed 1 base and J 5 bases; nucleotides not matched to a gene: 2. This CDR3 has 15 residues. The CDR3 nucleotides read TGTGCCAGCAGCCAAGCCGGGACTAGCGACAATGAGCAGTTCTTC. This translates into CASSQAGTSDNEQFF. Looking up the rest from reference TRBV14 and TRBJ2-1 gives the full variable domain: EAGVTQFPSHSVIEKGQTVTLRCDPISGHDNLYWYRRVMGKEIKFLLHFVKESKQDESGMPNNRFLAERTGGTYSTLKVQPAELEDSGVYFCASSQAGTSDNEQFFGPGTRLTVL.

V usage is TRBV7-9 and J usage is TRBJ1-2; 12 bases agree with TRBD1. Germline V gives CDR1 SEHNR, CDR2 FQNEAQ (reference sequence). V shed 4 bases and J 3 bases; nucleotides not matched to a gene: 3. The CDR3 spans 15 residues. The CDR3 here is CASSYGTGGDYGYTF. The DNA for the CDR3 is TGTGCCAGCAGCTACGGGACAGGGGGCGACTATGGCTACACCTTC.

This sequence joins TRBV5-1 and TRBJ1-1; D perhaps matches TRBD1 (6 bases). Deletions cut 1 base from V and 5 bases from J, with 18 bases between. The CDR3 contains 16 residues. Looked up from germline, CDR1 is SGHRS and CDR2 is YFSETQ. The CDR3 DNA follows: TGCGCCAGCAGCTTGAGGGCCGACAGGTTTGGGACTGAAGCTTTCTTT. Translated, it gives CASSLRADRFGTEAFF.

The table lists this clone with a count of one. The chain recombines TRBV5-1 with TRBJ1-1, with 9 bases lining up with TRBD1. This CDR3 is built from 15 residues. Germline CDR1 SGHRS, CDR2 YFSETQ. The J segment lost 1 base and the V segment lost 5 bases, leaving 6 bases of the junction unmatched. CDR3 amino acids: CASRDRGFRNTEAFF. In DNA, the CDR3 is TGCGCCAGCAGGGACAGGGGTTTTCGGAACACTGAAGCTTTCTTT.

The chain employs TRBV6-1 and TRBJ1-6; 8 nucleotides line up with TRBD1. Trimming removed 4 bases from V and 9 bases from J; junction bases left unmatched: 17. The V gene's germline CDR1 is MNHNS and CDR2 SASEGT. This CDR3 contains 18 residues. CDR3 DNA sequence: TGTGCCAGCAGTGGCCAGGGGGCAGTGCGGCCCGGGGCTTCACCCCTCCACTTT. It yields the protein CASSGQGAVRPGASPLHF.

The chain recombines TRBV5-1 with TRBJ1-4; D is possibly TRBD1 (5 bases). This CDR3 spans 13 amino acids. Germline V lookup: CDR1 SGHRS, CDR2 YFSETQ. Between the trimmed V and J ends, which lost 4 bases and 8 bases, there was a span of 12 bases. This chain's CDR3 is CASSGGDYEKLFF. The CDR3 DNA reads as TGCGCCAGCAGCGGCGGGGACTACGAAAAACTGTTTTTT.

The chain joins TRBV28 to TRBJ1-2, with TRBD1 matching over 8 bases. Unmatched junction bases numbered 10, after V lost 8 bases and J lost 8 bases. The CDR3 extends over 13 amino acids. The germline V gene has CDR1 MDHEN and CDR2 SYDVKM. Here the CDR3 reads CASRLQGVGGYTF. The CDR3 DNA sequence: TGTGCCAGCCGACTACAGGGGGTAGGAGGCTACACCTTC.

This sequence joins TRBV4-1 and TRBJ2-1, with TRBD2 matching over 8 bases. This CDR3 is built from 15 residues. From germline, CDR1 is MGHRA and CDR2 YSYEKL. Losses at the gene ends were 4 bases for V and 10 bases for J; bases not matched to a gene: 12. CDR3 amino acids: CASSRETGTRREQFF. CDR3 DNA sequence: TGCGCCAGCAGCCGCGAAACCGGGACTAGGAGGGAGCAGTTCTTC.

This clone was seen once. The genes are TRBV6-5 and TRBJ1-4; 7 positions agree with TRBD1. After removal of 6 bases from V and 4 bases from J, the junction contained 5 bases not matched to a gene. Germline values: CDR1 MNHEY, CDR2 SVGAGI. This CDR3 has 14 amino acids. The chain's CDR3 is CASRVDRNNEKLFF. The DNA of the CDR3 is TGTGCCAGCAGGGTGGACAGGAATAATGAAAAACTGTTTTTT.

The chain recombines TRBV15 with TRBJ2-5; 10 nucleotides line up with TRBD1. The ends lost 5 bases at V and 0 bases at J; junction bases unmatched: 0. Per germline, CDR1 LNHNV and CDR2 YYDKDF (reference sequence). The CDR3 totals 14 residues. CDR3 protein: CATSGTGDQETQYF. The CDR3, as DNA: TGTGCCACCAGCGGGACAGGGGACCAAGAGACCCAGTACTTC.

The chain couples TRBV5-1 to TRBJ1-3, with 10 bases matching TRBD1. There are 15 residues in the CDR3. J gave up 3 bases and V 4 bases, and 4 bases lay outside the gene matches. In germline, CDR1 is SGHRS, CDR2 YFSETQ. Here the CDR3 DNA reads TGCGCCAGCAGCATCGGGACAGGGGTTGGAAACACCATATATTTT. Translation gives CASSIGTGVGNTIYF. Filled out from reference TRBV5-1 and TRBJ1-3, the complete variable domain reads KAGVTQTPRYLIKTRGQQVTLSCSPISGHRSVSWYQQTPGQGLQFLFEYFSETQRNKGNFPGRFSGRQFSNSRSEMNVSTLELGDSALYLCASSIGTGVGNTIYFGEGSWLTVV.